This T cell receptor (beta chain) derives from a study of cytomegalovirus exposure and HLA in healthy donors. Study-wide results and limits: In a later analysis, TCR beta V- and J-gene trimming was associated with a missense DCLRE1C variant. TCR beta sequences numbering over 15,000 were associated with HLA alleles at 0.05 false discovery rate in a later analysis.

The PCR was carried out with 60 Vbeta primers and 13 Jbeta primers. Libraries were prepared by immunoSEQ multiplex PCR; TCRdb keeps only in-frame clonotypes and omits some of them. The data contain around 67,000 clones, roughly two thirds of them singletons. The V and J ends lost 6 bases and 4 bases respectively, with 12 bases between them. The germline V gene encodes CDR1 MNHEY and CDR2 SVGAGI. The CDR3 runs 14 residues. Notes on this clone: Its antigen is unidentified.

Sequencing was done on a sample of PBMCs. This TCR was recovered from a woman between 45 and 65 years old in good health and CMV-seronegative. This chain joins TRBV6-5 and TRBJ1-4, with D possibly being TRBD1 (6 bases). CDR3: CASSWEGGNEKLFF. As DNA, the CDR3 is TGTGCCAGCAGCTGGGAAGGGGGTAATGAAAAACTGTTTTTT.